The 13 T cell receptor beta chains presented below share a single source sample, sequenced in a study of immune cell composition in non-small cell lung cancer. The data were produced by immunoSEQ multiplex PCR, yet TCRdb's version contains in-frame clones alone and is incomplete. There are around 6,600 clones in the sample; about 83% occur only once, and about 15% lies in the top ten. The sample taken for sequencing was lung tumor tissue. All receptors come from a human donor with non-small cell lung cancer.

The rearrangement uses TRBV19 and TRBJ1-4, with 7 bases lining up with TRBD1. Germline-derived CDR1 and CDR2 are LNHDA and SQIVND (reference sequence). This CDR3 comprises 18 residues. J was trimmed by 0 bases and V by 4 bases; bases with no gene match: 11. In nucleotides, the CDR3 is TGTGCCAGTAGTACACGGTACAGGGGACTTGCAACTAATGAAAAACTGTTTTTT. Translating it yields CASSTRYRGLATNEKLFF.

The chain uses TRBV4-2 and TRBJ2-1, with 7 bases lining up with TRBD1. The CDR3 contains 14 residues. The germline gives CDR1 LGHNA, CDR2 YNFKEQ. V dropped 0 bases and J dropped 9; count of bases not matched to a gene: 5. This CDR3 is CASSQEQGRSEQFF. The CDR3 region has the DNA TGTGCCAGCAGCCAAGAACAGGGGCGGAGTGAGCAGTTCTTC.

The chain is built from TRBV2 and TRBJ2-1, with D possibly being TRBD2 (5 bases). The CDR3 is made up of 14 amino acids. Looked up from germline, CDR1 is SNHLY and CDR2 is FYNNEI. V gave up 7 bases and J gave up 2 bases, with 12 bases separating them. The chain's CDR3 is CASTRGNTYNEQFF. CDR3 coding DNA: TGTGCCAGCACCCGAGGGAATACCTACAATGAGCAGTTCTTC.

The gene calls are TRBV7-3 and TRBJ2-2, with TRBD2 matching 10 bases. The CDR3 extends over 20 amino acids. CDR1 and CDR2 from the germline V gene are SGHTA and FQGTGA. After removal of 1 base from V and 0 bases from J, the junction contained 11 bases not matched to a gene. The CDR3 DNA reads as TGTGCCAGCAGCTTAAAGACGGCTAGCGGGGGATACCCGAACACCGGGGAGCTGTTTTTT. Amino acid sequence: CASSLKTASGGYPNTGELFF. The complete variable domain, with remaining parts taken from reference TRBV7-3 and TRBJ2-2, reads GAGVSQTPSNKVTEKGKYVELRCDPISGHTALYWYRQSLGQGPEFLIYFQGTGAADDSGLPNDRFFAVRPEGSVSTLKIQRTERGDSAVYLCASSLKTASGGYPNTGELFFGEGSRLTVL.

The chain couples TRBV9 to TRBJ1-2, with 7 bases identical to TRBD1. The CDR3 has 15 amino acids. J lost 6 bases, V lost 0 bases, and 8 bases had no gene match. The germline V gene has CDR1 SGDLS and CDR2 YYNGEE. The CDR3 nucleotides are TGTGCCAGCAGCGTAGAGATGGGCAGGGGGAATGGCTACACCTTC. This gives the protein CASSVEMGRGNGYTF.

The chain is built from TRBV18 and TRBJ1-2, with 9 bases fitting TRBD1. The V and J ends lost 8 bases and 4 bases, in that order; junction bases with no gene match: 8. Germline CDR1 is KGHSH and CDR2 is LQKENI. This CDR3 has 14 amino acids. The CDR3 spells CASLGQGELYGYTF. The CDR3 bases are TGTGCCAGCCTGGGACAGGGAGAGCTCTATGGCTACACCTTC.

This clone ranks as medium-sized. CDR3 in DNA: TGTGCCAGTACTAGCGGGGGGGCCGCAGATACGCAGTATTTT. Its protein is CASTSGGAADTQYF. The chain links TRBV19 to TRBJ2-3, with 12 bases that match TRBD2. Germline V gene sequence: CDR1 LNHDA, CDR2 SQIVND (reference sequence). There are 14 residues in the CDR3. The V segment lost 7 bases and the J segment 4 bases; nucleotides outside the gene matches: 3.

This clone was seen a handful of times. V gene TRBV7-9 combines with J gene TRBJ1-3; tentative D call: TRBD1 (6 bases). The V end was cut by 5 bases, the J end by 2 bases, with 13 bases between. The CDR3 covers 15 residues. The germline V gene has CDR1 SEHNR and CDR2 FQNEAQ (reference sequence). CDR3 loop: CASSPQGAAGNTIYF. CDR3 sequence (DNA): TGTGCCAGCAGCCCACAGGGTGCGGCTGGAAACACCATATATTTT. The whole variable domain, filled in from reference TRBV7-9 and TRBJ1-3, reads DTGVSQNPRHKITKRGQNVTFRCDPISEHNRLYWYRQTLGQGPEFLTYFQNEAQLEKSRLLSDRFSAERPKGSFSTLEIQRTEQGDSAMYLCASSPQGAAGNTIYFGEGSWLTVV.

CDR3 loop: CASPPPDREGWDGYTF. As DNA, the CDR3 is TGTGCCAGTCCGCCCCCGGACAGGGAGGGGTGGGATGGCTACACCTTC. This chain joins TRBV6-7 and TRBJ1-2, with TRBD1 matching 8 bases. TRBV6-7 is marked as an open reading frame, function uncertain. V shed 9 bases, J shed 6 bases, and the junction held 18 bases outside the gene matches. The length of the CDR3 is 16 residues.

This sequence joins TRBV29-1 and TRBJ2-5, with D tentatively TRBD2 (6 bases). V was pared by 6 bases and J by 2 bases, with 10 bases between. CDR3 size: 12 residues. Germline CDR1 SQVTM, CDR2 ANQGSEA. CDR3 in DNA: TGCAGCGTCTCCCGGGGGCAAGAGACCCAGTACTTC. Protein product: CSVSRGQETQYF.

This chain connects TRBV7-3 to TRBJ2-2; D is possibly TRBD2 (6 bases). Per germline, CDR1 SGHTA and CDR2 FQGTGA. This CDR3 has 16 residues. V was cut by 1 base and J by 1 base, with 10 bases left in between. The CDR3 region is CASSLITSRNTGELFF. Here the CDR3 DNA reads TGTGCCAGCAGCTTAATTACTAGCCGGAACACCGGGGAGCTGTTTTTT.

The chain couples TRBV5-1 to TRBJ1-1, with D maybe TRBD1 (5 bases). From germline, CDR1 is SGHRS and CDR2 YFSETQ. Trimming left V 2 bases short and J 2 bases short, with 16 bases between. The CDR3 runs to 16 residues. This chain's CDR3 is CASSLSGRGGNTEAFF. CDR3 bases: TGCGCCAGCAGCTTAAGCGGCCGCGGGGGAAACACTGAAGCTTTCTTT. Together with reference TRBV5-1 and TRBJ1-1, the CDR3 gives the full variable domain: KAGVTQTPRYLIKTRGQQVTLSCSPISGHRSVSWYQQTPGQGLQFLFEYFSETQRNKGNFPGRFSGRQFSNSRSEMNVSTLELGDSALYLCASSLSGRGGNTEAFFGQGTRLTVV.

The chain is built from TRBV30 and TRBJ2-7, with TRBD1 identical over 8 bases. V gave up 3 bases and J gave up 3 bases; unmatched junction bases: 4. Germline V lookup: CDR1 GTSNPN, CDR2 SVGIG (reference sequence). CDR3 size: 13 residues. Written as DNA, the CDR3 is TGTGCCTGGAGAGACAGGGGTGGCTACGAGCAGTACTTC. Translated, it gives CAWRDRGGYEQYF.